The following is a TCR beta chain sequence with its context. What antigen it recognizes has not been identified. No base qualities exist here, and no much larger clone lies one base off it. The source of the sample is a study of blood T cell repertoires in COVID-19 (dated by TCRdb to the early 2020s). Turning to the overall study: The collaborator samples originated in the United States, Italy and Spain and spanned the acute and convalescent phases of COVID-19. The prospective study material was composed of cDNA or gDNA derived from T cells, B-cell-depleted T cells, or PBMCs. Deeply sampled blood TCRbeta repertoires from subjects exposed to, actively infected with, or recovered from COVID-19 were included in the dataset. The repertoires were released in a freely available public database intended as a resource for research on the immune response to SARS-CoV-2. Samples were obtained from the ongoing ImmuneRACE study (first 160 participants) and from 1,200 or so subjects provided by 6 global collaborators. A de-identified subject ID, COVID-19 status, age in years and sex were almost always included in the sample metadata. Where available, HLA class I and class II types were obtained from metadata supplied by the sample provider rather than from assay-based typing.

The immunoSEQ Assay, a bias-controlled multiplex PCR, was used to amplify TCRbeta CDR3 regions from genomic DNA. Turning to the authors' computational methods: Within the assay, amplification of reference gene primers was used to estimate how many nucleated cells each sample contained. To quantify the absolute abundance of each unique TCRbeta CDR3 rearrangement, sequence reads were collapsed and filtered. For each sample, productive Simpson clonality was calculated as the square root of Simpson's diversity index across productive rearrangements. TCRdb holds this immuneACCESS table with in-frame rearrangements only. Some clones are missing; in checked studies, unresolved V genes explain under half, and the rest has no known cause. V and J calls and clone size are given by that table; D and trimming were obtained from the DNA. This sample holds about 200,000 clones; around 80% were observed only once. The ten largest clones capture 6.9% of the sample.

Collaborating institutions collected whole blood in K2EDTA tubes following their own protocols. Collaborator samples were shipped for TCRbeta analysis as frozen whole blood, isolated PBMCs, or DNA extracted from either sample type. Broader findings and caveats from the paper: How much clinical and demographic metadata was included differed by source and by participant, and the metadata was provided uncurated.

The sample was peripheral blood. This TCR derives from a man in his 60s with acute or convalescent COVID-19.

The bases are TGTGCCAGCAGCCCCGGGACAGGGGAGGGCTACGAGCAGTACTTC. Its amino acids are CASSPGTGEGYEQYF. The V gene is TRBV3-1 (or the pseudogene TRBV3-2) and the J gene is TRBJ2-7; the junction holds 10 bases that match TRBD1. Ends trimmed: V by 4 bases, J by 3 bases; bases unmatched to a gene: 6. Spanning cysteine to phenylalanine, the CDR3 consists of 15 amino acids. The only DNA kept is the CDR3, 45 bases in frame from the first base. The germline V gene (reference sequence) yields LGHDT for CDR1 and YNNKEL for CDR2.